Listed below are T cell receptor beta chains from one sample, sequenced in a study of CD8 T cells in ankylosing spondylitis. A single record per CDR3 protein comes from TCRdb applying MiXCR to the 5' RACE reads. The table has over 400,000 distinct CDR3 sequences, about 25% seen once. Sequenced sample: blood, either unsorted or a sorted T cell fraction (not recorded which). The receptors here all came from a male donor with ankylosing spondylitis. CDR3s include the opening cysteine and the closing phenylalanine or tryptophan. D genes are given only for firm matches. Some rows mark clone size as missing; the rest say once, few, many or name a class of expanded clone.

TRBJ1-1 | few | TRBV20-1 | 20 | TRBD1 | TGCAGTGCTCTTTGGACAGGGCATTTACCATTCACCAACATGAACACTGAAGCTTTCTTT | CSALWTGHLPFTNMNTEAFF
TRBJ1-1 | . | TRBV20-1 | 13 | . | TGCAGTGCTAGGCGAACAATGTCCGGGTGGGCTTTCTTT | CSARRTMSGWAFF
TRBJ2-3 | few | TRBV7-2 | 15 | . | TGTGCCAGCAGCTTAGTCGGGACCAGCACAGATACGCAGTATTTT | CASSLVGTSTDTQYF
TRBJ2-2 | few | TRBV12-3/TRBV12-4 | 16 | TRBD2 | TGTGCCAGCAGTTCGGGGACTAGCGGATACACCGGGGAGCTGTTTTTT | CASSSGTSGYTGELFF
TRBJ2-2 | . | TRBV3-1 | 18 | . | TGTGCCAGCAGCCAAGTCCCTGGCTTGGGGATGAACACCGGGGAGCTGTTTTTT | CASSQVPGLGMNTGELFF
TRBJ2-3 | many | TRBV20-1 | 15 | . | TGCAGTGCTTCTCTCTCCAGCGCCAACACAGATACGCAGTATTTT | CSASLSSANTDTQYF
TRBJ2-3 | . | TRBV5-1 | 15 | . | TGCGCCAGCAGCCCGGACGTCCCTAGCACAGATACGCAGTATTTT | CASSPDVPSTDTQYF
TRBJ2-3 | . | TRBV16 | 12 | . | TGTGCCAGCAGCCAGGGACTTGGAACGCAGTATTTT | CASSQGLGTQYF
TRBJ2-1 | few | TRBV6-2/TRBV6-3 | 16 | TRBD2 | TGTGCCAGCAGTTACTTGGGACTAGCGGGAGTCGGGGAGCAGTTCTTC | CASSYLGLAGVGEQFF
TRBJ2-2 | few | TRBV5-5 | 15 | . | TGTGCCAGCAGCTTGGTACAGCCGAGGGCCGGGGAGCTGTTTTTT | CASSLVQPRAGELFF
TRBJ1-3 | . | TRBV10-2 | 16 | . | TGCGCCAGCAGTGAGCGGCTTCCCAGCTCTGGAAACACCATATATTTT | CASSERLPSSGNTIYF
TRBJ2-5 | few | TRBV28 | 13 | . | TGTGCCAGCAGCAAGCGGAGGAGGGAGACCCAGTACTTC | CASSKRRRETQYF
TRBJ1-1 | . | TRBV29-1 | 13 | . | TGCAGCGTCAGGCGGGGGGGGGACACTGAAGCTTTCTTT | CSVRRGGDTEAFF
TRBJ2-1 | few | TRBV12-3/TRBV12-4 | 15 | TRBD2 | TGTGCCAGCAGTCTCCGGGGCGGGAGTTGGAATGAGCAGTTCTTC | CASSLRGGSWNEQFF
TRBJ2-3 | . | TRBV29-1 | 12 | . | TGCAGCGTTGAACAGGGGCCAGATACGCAGTATTTT | CSVEQGPDTQYF
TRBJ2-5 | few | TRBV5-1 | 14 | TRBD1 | TGCGCCAGCAGCTCCACAGGGGGCCCAGAGACCCAGTACTTC | CASSSTGGPETQYF
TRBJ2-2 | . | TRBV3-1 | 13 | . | TGTGCCAGCACCCCTGACCCGACCGGGGAGCTGTTTTTT | CASTPDPTGELFF
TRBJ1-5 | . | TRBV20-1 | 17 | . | TGCAGTGCTAGAGATTGGAGACAGCCCCCCGGGAATCAGCCCCAGCATTTT | CSARDWRQPPGNQPQHF
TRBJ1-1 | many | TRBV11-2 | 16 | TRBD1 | TGTGCCAGCAGCTCACAGGGGACATTGATGAACACTGAAGCTTTCTTT | CASSSQGTLMNTEAFF
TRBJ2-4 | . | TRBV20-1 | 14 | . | TGCAGTGCTAGGGCCAGGGCAAGAAAAAACATTCAGTACTTC | CSARARARKNIQYF
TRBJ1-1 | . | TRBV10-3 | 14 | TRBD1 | TGTGCCATCAGTGGCCTGGACAGGGTGGCTGAAGCTTTCTTT | CAISGLDRVAEAFF
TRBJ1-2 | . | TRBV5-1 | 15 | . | TGCGCCAGCAGCTTTGGTTCAGGGGACGGCTATGGCTACACCTTC | CASSFGSGDGYGYTF
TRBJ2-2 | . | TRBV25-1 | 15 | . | TGTGCCAGCAGTCCTTGGGGTCGGCGAACCGGGGAGCTGTTTTTT | CASSPWGRRTGELFF
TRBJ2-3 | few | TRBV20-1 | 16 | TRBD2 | TGCAGTGCTCCGATACGACTAGCGTATTTCACAGATACGCAGTATTTT | CSAPIRLAYFTDTQYF
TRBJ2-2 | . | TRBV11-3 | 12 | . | TGTGCCAGCAGTGAGAACACCGGGGAGCTGTTTTTT | CASSENTGELFF
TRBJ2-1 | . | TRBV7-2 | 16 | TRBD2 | TGTGCCAGCAGCCTCCGGGGGGGCGGAAGTGGCGATGAGCAGTTCTTC | CASSLRGGGSGDEQFF
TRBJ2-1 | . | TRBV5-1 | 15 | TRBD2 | TGCGCCAGCAGCTTGATAGCGGGGGTGGAAAATGAGCAGTTCTTC | CASSLIAGVENEQFF
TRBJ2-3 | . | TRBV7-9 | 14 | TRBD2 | TGTGCCAGCACTCAACGGAGGGAGGGCCCAACGCAGTATTTT | CASTQRREGPTQYF
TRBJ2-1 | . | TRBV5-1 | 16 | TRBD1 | TGCGCCAGCAGCCTCCGGCAGGGGGCTTTGAGCAATGAGCAGTTCTTC | CASSLRQGALSNEQFF
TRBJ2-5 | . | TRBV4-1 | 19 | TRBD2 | TGCGCCAGCAGCCAAAGATGGGCGGGGGAAGGAGGGTACCAAGAGACCCAGTACTTC | CASSQRWAGEGGYQETQYF
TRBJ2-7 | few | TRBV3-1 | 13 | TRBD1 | TGTGCCAGCAGCCAAGATCCAGACAGGGACGTTGACTTC | CASSQDPDRDVDF
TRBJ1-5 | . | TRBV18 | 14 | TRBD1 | TGTGCCAGCTCACCTCCAGGGGGCATTCAGCCCCAGCATTTT | CASSPPGGIQPQHF
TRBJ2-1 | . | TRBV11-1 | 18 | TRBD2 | TGTGCCAGCAGCTTAGCCTACCGGACTAGCGGGAACCTCAATGAGCAGTTCTTC | CASSLAYRTSGNLNEQFF
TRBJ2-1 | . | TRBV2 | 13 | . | TGTGCCAGCGGAACGGGAGTAGTGAATGAGCAGTTCTTC | CASGTGVVNEQFF